The present entry profiles one TCR beta chain with its context. The target antigen is unknown. This specimen belongs to a study of persistence of HIV-infected CD4 T cells. Sequencing used immunoSEQ version 4 in survey mode. Libraries were prepared by immunoSEQ multiplex PCR; TCRdb keeps only in-frame clonotypes and omits some of them. The sample gives approximately 36,000 clones, 85% of which show up once; about 5% is in the top ten. Trimming took 2 bases from V and 3 from J, leaving 10 bases between them. This CDR3 comprises 14 residues. The germline CDR1 and CDR2 sequences are MNHEY and SVGAGI. Cells were stimulated with overlapping HIV-1 Gag 15-mer peptides. CD40L-negative CD69-negative CD45RO-high memory CD4+ T cells were sorted as populations depleted of antigen-responding cells.

The genes are TRBV6-5 and TRBJ1-2; tentative D call: TRBD1 (6 bases). The sequences come from cultured CD4+ T cells from PBMCs, collected from a patient who received antiretroviral therapy. This clonotype was sampled from an adult with HIV. The donor label of this sample is uncertain. The CDR3 DNA reads TGTGCCAGCAGTTACGGCAGGGGCGACTATGGCTACACCTTC. It encodes CASSYGRGDYGYTF.